These T cell receptor beta chains were read from a single sample in a study of T-cell memory formation after mild COVID-19. TCRdb itself ran the 5' RACE reads through MiXCR, one entry per CDR3 protein. The table has over 350,000 distinct CDR3 sequences, approximately 15% seen once. Specimen: PBMCs or a T cell subset sorted from them (not recorded which). Source of these receptors: a man aged 18 to 29 who had mild COVID-19 (a few samples of this study predate the infection). Cell type and time point are not known. Each CDR3 is given with its conserved first and last residue. Fields, in order: J gene, D gene, V gene, clone size, CDR3 DNA, CDR3 protein. The D gene is left open where the match is weak. The size field is filled for only some rows; it gives once, few, many or a size class.

j_gene: TRBJ2-1
d_gene: NA
v_gene: TRBV12-3/TRBV12-4
abundance: NA
CDR3nt: TGTGCCAGCAGCTCGACTAGTCGGCTCTTCTTC
CDR3aa: CASSSTSRLFF

j_gene: TRBJ1-1
d_gene: NA
v_gene: TRBV5-1
abundance: few
CDR3nt: TGCGCCAGCAGCGTCTCAGGGGTTACTGAAGCTTTCTTT
CDR3aa: CASSVSGVTEAFF

j_gene: TRBJ2-7
d_gene: NA
v_gene: TRBV7-2
abundance: NA
CDR3nt: TGTGCCAGCAGCGCGGGACACCCGACCTCCGAGCAGTACTTC
CDR3aa: CASSAGHPTSEQYF

j_gene: TRBJ2-7
d_gene: TRBD1
v_gene: TRBV7-2
abundance: few
CDR3nt: TGTGCCAGCAGCTTATCCTGGGACAGCTCCTACGAGCAGTACTTC
CDR3aa: CASSLSWDSSYEQYF

j_gene: TRBJ1-1
d_gene: NA
v_gene: TRBV4-3
abundance: few
CDR3nt: TGCGCCAGCAGCCAAGATCTAGGAACGGACACTGAAGCTTTCTTT
CDR3aa: CASSQDLGTDTEAFF

j_gene: TRBJ2-2
d_gene: TRBD2
v_gene: TRBV9
abundance: few
CDR3nt: TGTGCCAGCAGCGTAGGGGCGGGGGGCCAGATCAACACCGGGGAGCTGTTTTTT
CDR3aa: CASSVGAGGQINTGELFF

j_gene: TRBJ2-3
d_gene: NA
v_gene: TRBV6-5
abundance: NA
CDR3nt: TGTGCCATCGCCAGGGCATTTACTGATACGCAGTATTTT
CDR3aa: CAIARAFTDTQYF

j_gene: TRBJ1-5
d_gene: NA
v_gene: TRBV12-3/TRBV12-4
abundance: few
CDR3nt: NA
CDR3aa: CASSTSDRYNQPQHF

j_gene: TRBJ1-2
d_gene: TRBD1
v_gene: TRBV7-9
abundance: NA
CDR3nt: TGTGCCAGCAGCTTCGGACAGGGGATTTCTGGCTACACCTTC
CDR3aa: CASSFGQGISGYTF

j_gene: TRBJ1-2
d_gene: TRBD1
v_gene: TRBV5-1
abundance: NA
CDR3nt: TGCGCCAGCAGCGCGCCGGGACAGAACTATGGCTACACCTTC
CDR3aa: CASSAPGQNYGYTF

j_gene: TRBJ1-1
d_gene: NA
v_gene: TRBV7-7
abundance: few
CDR3nt: TGTGCTAGCAGCTTCGGCCGTAAGCTTGTTCCTGAAGCTTTCTTT
CDR3aa: CASSFGRKLVPEAFF

j_gene: TRBJ1-1
d_gene: NA
v_gene: TRBV20-1
abundance: few
CDR3nt: TGCAGTGCTAGCTCTTCGGGGCAGAGGATTGAAGCTTTCTTT
CDR3aa: CSASSSGQRIEAFF

j_gene: TRBJ2-5
d_gene: TRBD2
v_gene: TRBV5-1
abundance: NA
CDR3nt: TGCGCCAGCAGCAGAGACCTAGCGGGGGGCCGCGGCCCCCAAGAGACCCAGTACTTC
CDR3aa: CASSRDLAGGRGPQETQYF

j_gene: TRBJ2-5
d_gene: NA
v_gene: TRBV7-2
abundance: NA
CDR3nt: TGTGCCAGCAGTAACTCACAGAGCCAAGAGACCCAGTACTTC
CDR3aa: CASSNSQSQETQYF

j_gene: TRBJ2-4
d_gene: TRBD2
v_gene: TRBV2
abundance: NA
CDR3nt: TGTGCCAGCAGTCCGAATGGGGGGGGTATTCAGTACTTC
CDR3aa: CASSPNGGGIQYF

j_gene: TRBJ2-2
d_gene: NA
v_gene: TRBV20-1
abundance: few
CDR3nt: TGCAGTGCTAGAGTGATCGGGCTATCGAACACCGGGGAGCTGTTTTTT
CDR3aa: CSARVIGLSNTGELFF

j_gene: TRBJ1-1
d_gene: NA
v_gene: TRBV20-1
abundance: NA
CDR3nt: TGCAGTGCCCTGACAGTAAACACTGAAGCTTTCTTT
CDR3aa: CSALTVNTEAFF

j_gene: TRBJ1-2
d_gene: NA
v_gene: TRBV6-2/TRBV6-3
abundance: once
CDR3nt: TGTGACAGCAGCCCCAGCCTGGTGAAGCTTAATGGCTACACCTTC
CDR3aa: CDSSPSLVKLNGYTF

j_gene: TRBJ1-4
d_gene: TRBD1
v_gene: TRBV5-1
abundance: few
CDR3nt: TGCGCCAGCAGCTCCGTCGCGGAGGGGACAGGGTTTAATGAAAAACTGTTTTTT
CDR3aa: CASSSVAEGTGFNEKLFF

j_gene: TRBJ2-2
d_gene: NA
v_gene: TRBV18
abundance: many
CDR3nt: TGTGCCAGCTCACCAGGGACGGACACCGGGGAGCTGTTTTTT
CDR3aa: CASSPGTDTGELFF

j_gene: TRBJ2-5
d_gene: NA
v_gene: TRBV5-6
abundance: NA
CDR3nt: TGTGCCAGCAGCTTGGCGGGCCAGAGGGAGACCCAGTACTTC
CDR3aa: CASSLAGQRETQYF

j_gene: TRBJ1-5
d_gene: TRBD1
v_gene: TRBV11-2
abundance: NA
CDR3nt: TGTGCCAGCAGCCCCGGGACAGGGGAAACTTATAGCAATCAGCCCCAGCATTTT
CDR3aa: CASSPGTGETYSNQPQHF

j_gene: TRBJ1-6
d_gene: NA
v_gene: TRBV2
abundance: few
CDR3nt: TGTGCCAGCAGTGATCTCGGGGAACCCCTCCACTTT
CDR3aa: CASSDLGEPLHF

j_gene: TRBJ1-2
d_gene: NA
v_gene: TRBV12-3/TRBV12-4
abundance: few
CDR3nt: TGTGCCAGCAGTCCTCAGGGGTACGGTGGCTACACCTTC
CDR3aa: CASSPQGYGGYTF

j_gene: TRBJ2-2
d_gene: NA
v_gene: TRBV23-1
abundance: NA
CDR3nt: TGCGCCAGCAGTCAATTCCGGGGGGCGGACGGGGAGCTGTTTTTT
CDR3aa: CASSQFRGADGELFF

j_gene: TRBJ1-1
d_gene: NA
v_gene: TRBV7-8
abundance: few
CDR3nt: TGTGCCAGCAGCGGCAAAAAGCTAATCTTT
CDR3aa: CASSGKKLIF

j_gene: TRBJ2-7
d_gene: TRBD1
v_gene: TRBV20-1
abundance: NA
CDR3nt: TGCAGTGCTAGTATACAGGGGTACGAGCAGTACTTC
CDR3aa: CSASIQGYEQYF

j_gene: TRBJ1-6
d_gene: TRBD1
v_gene: TRBV27
abundance: NA
CDR3nt: TGTGCCAGCAGTCGCACAGGGGATGATTCACCCCTCCACTTT
CDR3aa: CASSRTGDDSPLHF

j_gene: TRBJ1-1
d_gene: NA
v_gene: TRBV7-6
abundance: NA
CDR3nt: TGTGCCAGCAGCTTAGAGTCTGAACACGGTGAAGCTTTCTTT
CDR3aa: CASSLESEHGEAFF

j_gene: TRBJ1-1
d_gene: TRBD1
v_gene: TRBV5-1
abundance: few
CDR3nt: TGCGCCAGCACCCAAACAGGGGGGCCCACTGAAGCTTTCTTT
CDR3aa: CASTQTGGPTEAFF

j_gene: TRBJ2-5
d_gene: NA
v_gene: TRBV5-1
abundance: NA
CDR3nt: TGCGCCAGCAGCCTAGGCGGACGGCTTGACGGGACCCAGTACTTC
CDR3aa: CASSLGGRLDGTQYF

j_gene: TRBJ2-3
d_gene: TRBD1
v_gene: TRBV15
abundance: NA
CDR3nt: TGTGCCACCAGCAGAGGGACAGGGACGACAGATACGCAGTATTTT
CDR3aa: CATSRGTGTTDTQYF

j_gene: TRBJ1-6
d_gene: NA
v_gene: TRBV5-1
abundance: NA
CDR3nt: TGCGCCAGCAGCCCGGGCGGGGGCGATTCACCCCTCCACTTT
CDR3aa: CASSPGGGDSPLHF

j_gene: TRBJ2-5
d_gene: NA
v_gene: TRBV5-1
abundance: NA
CDR3nt: TGCGCCAGCAGCTTGGGGTCTAGGCTCTACCAAGAGACCCAGTACTTC
CDR3aa: CASSLGSRLYQETQYF

j_gene: TRBJ1-5
d_gene: NA
v_gene: TRBV5-1
abundance: NA
CDR3nt: TGCGCCAGCAGCTTGTACGGGCCTCAGCCCCAGCATTTT
CDR3aa: CASSLYGPQPQHF

j_gene: TRBJ2-5
d_gene: NA
v_gene: TRBV7-3
abundance: few
CDR3nt: TGTGCCAGCAGCTTAACGATAGGGACACAAGAGACCCAGTACTTC
CDR3aa: CASSLTIGTQETQYF

j_gene: TRBJ1-1
d_gene: NA
v_gene: TRBV2
abundance: NA
CDR3nt: TGTGCCAGCAACACAGGTGTGAACACTGAAGCTTTCTTT
CDR3aa: CASNTGVNTEAFF

j_gene: TRBJ2-6
d_gene: NA
v_gene: TRBV5-4
abundance: NA
CDR3nt: TGTGCCAGCAGCTTGGTTGGGGTACGCTCTGGGGCCAACGTCCTGACTTTC
CDR3aa: CASSLVGVRSGANVLTF

j_gene: TRBJ2-1
d_gene: TRBD1
v_gene: TRBV20-1
abundance: NA
CDR3nt: TGCAGTGCTAGAGTACGACAGGGAATATACAATGAGCAGTTCTTC
CDR3aa: CSARVRQGIYNEQFF

j_gene: TRBJ2-3
d_gene: NA
v_gene: TRBV5-6
abundance: NA
CDR3nt: TGTGCCAGCAGCTCGTCCCTGGCGGGGACCACAGATACGCAGTATTTT
CDR3aa: CASSSSLAGTTDTQYF

j_gene: TRBJ2-2
d_gene: NA
v_gene: TRBV29-1
abundance: few
CDR3nt: TGCAGCGTTGAACAGGGGAACACCGGGGAGCTGTTTTTT
CDR3aa: CSVEQGNTGELFF

j_gene: TRBJ1-1
d_gene: NA
v_gene: TRBV18
abundance: few
CDR3nt: TGTGCCAGCTCATGGGGTGAGGCCACTGAAGCTTTCTTT
CDR3aa: CASSWGEATEAFF

j_gene: TRBJ2-4
d_gene: NA
v_gene: TRBV6-2/TRBV6-3
abundance: few
CDR3nt: TGTGCCAGCAGTCCACCGGGACACGCCAAAAACATTCAGTACTTC
CDR3aa: CASSPPGHAKNIQYF

j_gene: TRBJ2-3
d_gene: TRBD1
v_gene: TRBV7-9
abundance: many
CDR3nt: TGTGCCAGCAGCCTAACAGGGGCGGACGGAGATACGCAGTATTTT
CDR3aa: CASSLTGADGDTQYF

j_gene: TRBJ2-1
d_gene: NA
v_gene: TRBV7-2
abundance: NA
CDR3nt: TGTGCCAGCAGCTTAGGGGGGCAGGGGAGCTCCTACAATGAGCAGTTCTTC
CDR3aa: CASSLGGQGSSYNEQFF

j_gene: TRBJ2-1
d_gene: TRBD1
v_gene: TRBV7-2
abundance: many
CDR3nt: TGTGCCAGCAGCTCAGGCGTTGTACGACAGGGGGTCTACAATGAGCAGTTCTTC
CDR3aa: CASSSGVVRQGVYNEQFF

j_gene: TRBJ1-2
d_gene: NA
v_gene: TRBV5-1
abundance: NA
CDR3nt: TGCGCCAGCAGCTTGGCCGGGCAGGGGCGGTTTACCCCCTATGGCTACACCTTC
CDR3aa: CASSLAGQGRFTPYGYTF

j_gene: TRBJ2-7
d_gene: NA
v_gene: TRBV27
abundance: few
CDR3nt: TGTGCCAGCCATCCTTTCCTGGGGGCGAACGAGCAGTACTTC
CDR3aa: CASHPFLGANEQYF

j_gene: TRBJ2-1
d_gene: NA
v_gene: TRBV7-3
abundance: many
CDR3nt: TGTGCCAGCAGCTTAACGGGCCTCGGTGAGCAGTTCTTC
CDR3aa: CASSLTGLGEQFF

j_gene: TRBJ1-5
d_gene: NA
v_gene: TRBV4-3
abundance: NA
CDR3nt: TGCGCCAGCAGCCAAGATGAAGGCCGCAATCAGCCCCAGCATTTT
CDR3aa: CASSQDEGRNQPQHF

j_gene: TRBJ1-5
d_gene: NA
v_gene: TRBV4-2
abundance: few
CDR3nt: TGTGCCAGCAGCCAAGGGGTAGATCAGCCCCAGCATTTT
CDR3aa: CASSQGVDQPQHF